Described below is a single TCR beta chain sequence and its context. The target antigen is unknown. This record comes from a study of Tregs in tolerant kidney transplant recipients. Study conclusions and caveats: Antigen-driven expansion was suggested because donor-specific Tregs expanded more than all Tregs in tolerant patients. No direct test of biological reproducibility was done here. Validation in larger populations is needed because few patients were studied. Some patients' samples used different primers over time, so nucleotide sequences weren't comparable.

Using immunoSEQ multiplex PCR, the repertoire was profiled, and TCRdb retains in-frame clones only, with some absent. The data hold approximately 99,000 clones, with almost 90% observed a single time. CDR1 and CDR2 from the germline V gene are LGHNA and YSLEER. This CDR3 contains 14 residues. J was trimmed by 1 base and V by 4 bases; bases with no gene match: 1. The material sequenced was CD4+ T cells from blood, taken before the transplant. This receptor was identified in a human donor who received a combined kidney and bone marrow transplant. The chain has TRBV4-3 and TRBJ2-3; TRBD2 aligns across 8 bases. CDR3 protein: CASSLAGRTDTQYF. CDR3 bases: TGCGCCAGCAGCCTAGCGGGACGCACAGATACGCAGTATTTT.